This is a list of T cell receptor beta chains from one sample in a study of CD8 T cells in ankylosing spondylitis. TCRdb used MiXCR to reprocess the 5' RACE reads, holding one entry per CDR3 protein. Of about 390,000 distinct CDR3 sequences listed, approximately 20% are singletons. Source material: blood, either unsorted or a sorted T cell fraction (not recorded which). These receptor sequences come from a male donor with ankylosing spondylitis. The CDR3 runs from the conserved cysteine through the conserved F or W. A D gene is named only where the DNA matches it firmly. Size values are once, few and many counts, or a class for expanded clones, and some rows have none.

d_gene | j_gene | abundance | v_gene | CDR3aa | CDR3nt
TRBD2 | TRBJ2-7 | few | TRBV5-1 | CASSRLAGTAGDEQYF | TGCGCCAGCAGCAGACTAGCGGGAACGGCCGGGGACGAGCAGTACTTC
. | TRBJ2-7 | few | TRBV20-1 | CSARVGGPEYEQYF | TGCAGTGCTAGAGTGGGTGGGCCTGAGTACGAGCAGTACTTC
TRBD1 | TRBJ1-1 | many | TRBV29-1 | CSVDHQGEAEAFF | TGCAGCGTGGACCACCAGGGGGAGGCTGAAGCTTTCTTT
. | TRBJ2-1 | . | TRBV7-3 | CASSRDGNEQFF | TGTGCCAGCAGCCGTGATGGAAATGAGCAGTTCTTC
. | TRBJ2-1 | . | TRBV27 | CASSLWLKVGGAYNEQFF | TGTGCCAGCAGTTTATGGTTGAAGGTGGGGGGCGCCTACAATGAGCAGTTCTTC
. | TRBJ1-1 | few | TRBV12-3/TRBV12-4 | CASSPSGGEAFF | TGTGCCAGCAGTCCCAGTGGGGGTGAAGCTTTCTTT
. | TRBJ2-1 | . | TRBV7-9 | CASSLGGQGRYNEQFF | TGTGCCAGCAGCTTAGGGGGGCAGGGGAGGTACAATGAGCAGTTCTTC
. | TRBJ2-7 | . | TRBV6-6 | CASSYTIYEQYF | TGTGCCAGCAGTTACACTATCTACGAGCAGTACTTC
TRBD1 | TRBJ1-5 | few | TRBV28 | CASSFPGGYYHPQHF | TGTGCCAGCAGTTTTCCAGGGGGCTACTATCACCCCCAGCATTTT
. | TRBJ1-6 | . | TRBV27 | CASSLFGTNYNSPLHF | TGTGCCAGCAGTTTATTCGGGACAAATTATAATTCACCCCTCCACTTT
TRBD2 | TRBJ2-2 | . | TRBV5-5 | CASSLPSGANTGELFF | TGTGCCAGCAGCCTACCTAGCGGGGCGAACACCGGGGAGCTGTTTTTT
TRBD1 | TRBJ1-4 | many | TRBV25-1 | CASSDHGQGGKLFF | TGTGCCAGCAGTGATCACGGACAGGGCGGAAAACTGTTTTTT
. | TRBJ2-5 | . | TRBV5-1 | CASSLGVTVQGQETQYF | TGCGCCAGCAGCTTGGGCGTTACGGTGCAGGGCCAAGAGACCCAGTACTTC
TRBD1 | TRBJ2-2 | few | TRBV29-1 | CSVGHRDRGRAGELFF | TGCAGCGTTGGACACCGGGACAGGGGGCGAGCCGGGGAGCTGTTTTTT
TRBD2 | TRBJ2-7 | few | TRBV25-1 | CASSRSGKGYEQYF | TGTGCCAGCAGCCGAAGCGGGAAAGGCTACGAGCAGTACTTC
. | TRBJ1-5 | . | TRBV3-1 | CASSQGPSPGQPQHF | TGTGCCAGCAGCCAGGGCCCAAGTCCTGGTCAGCCCCAGCATTTT
. | TRBJ2-7 | . | TRBV5-1 | CASSLEVSGIGEQYF | TGCGCCAGCAGCTTGGAGGTTTCGGGGATCGGCGAGCAGTACTTC
. | TRBJ1-2 | few | TRBV12-3/TRBV12-4 | CASSLVGRFTHGYTF | TGTGCCAGCAGTTTAGTCGGCAGATTCACCCATGGCTACACCTTC
. | TRBJ2-2 | few | TRBV7-9 | CASSLAGYPVRTGELFF | TGTGCCAGCAGCTTAGCAGGGTATCCAGTTCGAACCGGGGAGCTGTTTTTT
. | TRBJ2-3 | . | TRBV5-1 | CASSLPLSTDTQYF | TGCGCCAGCAGCTTGCCCTTAAGCACAGATACGCAGTATTTT
. | TRBJ1-3 | few | TRBV6-1 | CASSRTQGNSGNTIYF | TGTGCCAGCAGCCGAACACAGGGCAACTCTGGAAACACCATATATTTT
TRBD2 | TRBJ2-1 | . | TRBV20-1 | CSAPLAGALNEQFF | TGCAGTGCCCCCCTAGCGGGAGCCCTCAATGAGCAGTTCTTC
TRBD2 | TRBJ2-1 | many | TRBV12-3/TRBV12-4 | CASTRRQGLAYEQFF | TGTGCCAGCACCCGACGGCAGGGACTAGCCTATGAGCAGTTCTTC
. | TRBJ1-4 | many | TRBV18 | CASSPRRNEKLFF | TGTGCCAGCTCACCCCGCAGGAATGAAAAACTGTTTTTT
. | TRBJ2-1 | few | TRBV30 | CAWSVGLTYNEQFF | TGTGCCTGGAGTGTAGGACTGACGTACAATGAGCAGTTCTTC
. | TRBJ2-7 | . | TRBV29-1 | CSVEPLQTSSYEQYF | TGCAGCGTTGAACCCCTCCAAACTAGCTCCTACGAGCAGTACTTC
. | TRBJ2-7 | few | TRBV10-3 | CAISEGSTYEQYF | TGTGCCATCAGTGAGGGCTCGACCTACGAGCAGTACTTC
TRBD1 | TRBJ2-7 | . | TRBV2 | CASSDGGQGAREQYF | TGTGCCAGCAGTGATGGAGGGCAGGGGGCGCGGGAGCAGTACTTC
. | TRBJ2-7 | . | TRBV5-5 | CASSLSAATEYEQYF | TGTGCCAGCAGCTTGTCGGCAGCCACCGAATACGAGCAGTACTTC
. | TRBJ2-3 | . | TRBV24-1 | CATSDSAGRVRGF | TGTGCCACCAGTGATTCTGCTGGGCGGGTGAGGGGTTTT
. | TRBJ2-6 | . | TRBV12-3/TRBV12-4 | CASSSGSLGSGANVLTF | TGTGCCAGCAGTTCCGGCAGTTTAGGTTCTGGGGCCAACGTCCTGACTTTC
. | TRBJ1-4 | few | TRBV20-1 | CSARDPLRGSGEKLFF | TGCAGTGCTAGAGATCCTCTACGGGGTTCAGGAGAAAAACTGTTTTTT
. | TRBJ2-1 | few | TRBV18 | CASARELRSYNEQFF | TGTGCCAGCGCCCGGGAGCTTAGGTCCTACAATGAGCAGTTCTTC
TRBD1 | TRBJ2-3 | few | TRBV29-1 | CSVALGQEQPDTQYF | TGCAGCGTTGCCCTGGGACAGGAACAGCCAGATACGCAGTATTTT
TRBD1 | TRBJ2-5 | few | TRBV6-6 | CASGQGRETQYF | TGTGCCAGCGGACAGGGGCGAGAGACCCAGTACTTC
TRBD2 | TRBJ2-5 | . | TRBV5-1 | CASSWAPGTSGIETQYF | TGCGCCAGCAGCTGGGCCCCCGGGACTAGCGGGATTGAGACCCAGTACTTC
TRBD2 | TRBJ2-2 | few | TRBV25-1 | CASSRGASGELFF | TGTGCCAGCTCGCGGGGGGCATCCGGGGAGCTGTTTTTT
. | TRBJ2-6 | . | TRBV7-9 | CASSFLRAGANVLTF | TGTGCCAGCAGCTTCCTTCGGGCTGGGGCCAACGTCCTGACTTTC
. | TRBJ1-1 | . | TRBV4-1 | CASSPRDTEGTEAFF | TGCGCCAGCAGCCCCCGGGACACCGAGGGCACTGAAGCTTTCTTT
. | TRBJ2-1 | many | TRBV29-1 | CSARDPRAYNEQFF | TGCAGCGCTAGGGACCCCAGGGCCTACAATGAGCAGTTCTTC
TRBD2 | TRBJ2-2 | . | TRBV11-2 | CASSPGGGNTGELFF | TGTGCCAGCAGCCCCGGGGGGGGGAACACCGGGGAGCTGTTTTTT
TRBD2 | TRBJ2-1 | . | TRBV7-3 | CASSAGLAGNNEQFF | TGTGCCAGCAGCGCCGGACTAGCGGGGAACAATGAGCAGTTCTTC
TRBD1 | TRBJ2-7 | few | TRBV2 | CASSAQGVGEQYF | TGTGCCAGCAGTGCACAGGGGGTGGGGGAGCAGTACTTC
. | TRBJ2-1 | few | TRBV29-1 | CSVGGDSNEQFF | TGCAGCGTTGGGGGGGATAGCAATGAGCAGTTCTTC
. | TRBJ2-2 | few | TRBV2 | CASNVGSTGELFF | TGTGCCAGCAACGTAGGGAGCACCGGGGAGCTGTTTTTT
. | TRBJ1-6 | few | TRBV7-3 | CASSRASYNSPLHF | TGTGCCAGCAGCCGAGCTTCATATAATTCACCCCTCCACTTT
TRBD1 | TRBJ2-2 | few | TRBV15 | CATSTDRGYAGELFF | TGTGCCACCAGCACAGACAGGGGTTACGCCGGGGAGCTGTTTTTT
TRBD2 | TRBJ2-5 | . | TRBV18 | CASSPISGQETQYF | TGTGCCAGCTCTCCCATTAGCGGGCAAGAGACCCAGTACTTC
TRBD1 | TRBJ1-1 | few | TRBV20-1 | CSAGGTGQGGAFF | TGCAGTGCAGGGGGGACAGGCCAGGGGGGCGCTTTCTTT
TRBD2 | TRBJ2-7 | few | TRBV5-1 | CASRNGLAGAYEQYF | TGCGCCAGCAGGAATGGACTAGCGGGAGCATACGAGCAGTACTTC
. | TRBJ2-2 | . | TRBV11-1 | CASSSPRGKTLRPGELFF | TGTGCCAGCAGCTCCCCCCGGGGAAAAACGCTGCGTCCCGGGGAGCTGTTTTTT
. | TRBJ2-1 | . | TRBV27 | CASSLSPGLAYNEQFF | TGTGCCAGCAGTTTATCTCCGGGACTCGCCTACAATGAGCAGTTCTTC
. | TRBJ1-5 | few | TRBV7-8 | CASSPRFYSNQPQHF | TGTGCCAGCAGCCCAAGATTTTATAGCAATCAGCCCCAGCATTTT